The 9 T cell receptor beta chains reported below all come from one sample, sequenced in a study of Graves' ophthalmopathy and Graves' hyperthyroidism. Investigators amplified TCR beta CDR3 regions from RNA transcripts. An initial RT-PCR round employing HTBI primers preceded a second-round multiplex PCR. TCRdb used MiXCR to reprocess the multiplex PCR reads, holding one entry per CDR3 protein. There are under 350,000 distinct CDR3 sequences in the sample; 17% occur only once, and roughly an eighth lies in the top ten. Specimen: peripheral blood. Receptors were obtained from an adult man with Graves' ophthalmopathy.

This clonotype has at least ten counts. This chain connects TRBV7-2 to TRBJ2-7; a possible D gene is TRBD1 (5 bases). V shed 5 bases and J shed 5 bases, with 10 bases lying between them. The CDR3 covers 12 residues. Per the germline V gene, CDR1 is SGHTA and CDR2 is FQGNSA. The CDR3 region has the DNA TGTGCCAGCAGCCTCAGGGTCCACGAGCAGTACTTC. Translating gives CASSLRVHEQYF.

V usage is TRBV12-3 or TRBV12-4 and J usage is TRBJ2-7; 9 bases are shared with TRBD1. The CDR3 runs to 13 residues. V trimming: 4 bases; J trimming: 6 bases; junction bases outside the gene matches: 4. The chain's CDR3 is CASSSGTGTEQYF. The CDR3 DNA sequence: TGTGCCAGCAGTTCGGGGACAGGGACCGAGCAGTACTTC.

This clonotype was observed at least ten times. V and J are TRBV4-3 and TRBJ1-1; 8 bases match TRBD1. Germline CDR1 LGHNA, CDR2 YSLEER. CDR3 length: 15 amino acids. V trimming: 1 base; J trimming: 4 bases; junction bases outside the gene matches: 5. The CDR3 region is CASSQVVTGGTEAFF. CDR3 bases: TGCGCCAGCAGCCAAGTGGTCACAGGGGGCACTGAAGCTTTCTTT.

This clonotype has at least ten counts. The chain joins TRBV24-1 to TRBJ1-2, with 8 bases that match TRBD1. This CDR3 is built from 13 residues. The V segment lost 7 bases and the J segment 7 bases; nucleotides outside the gene matches: 7. CDR1 and CDR2 (germline): KGHDR, SFDVKD. This CDR3 is CATSGQGAGGYTF. In DNA, the CDR3 is TGTGCCACCAGCGGGCAGGGGGCGGGTGGCTACACCTTC.

This clonotype came up many times. The genes are TRBV20-1 and TRBJ2-7; TRBD2 matches 8 bases. CDR1 and CDR2 (germline): DFQATT, SNEGSKA (reference sequence). This CDR3 is 13 amino acids long. V shed 2 bases, J shed 2 bases, and the junction held 2 bases outside the gene matches. The CDR3 sequence is CSARLAGTYEQYF. In DNA form, the CDR3 reads TGCAGTGCTAGATTAGCGGGGACCTACGAGCAGTACTTC.

Ten or more counts support this clonotype. The chain carries TRBV6-1 and TRBJ2-7, with 9 bases aligning to TRBD1. This CDR3 is 16 amino acids long. V lost 4 bases to trimming and J lost 0 bases; unmatched junction nucleotides: 7. Germline assignment: CDR1 MNHNS and CDR2 SASEGT. Here the CDR3 reads CASSAHWGQGSYEQYF. The CDR3 coding sequence is TGTGCCAGCAGTGCCCATTGGGGACAGGGCTCCTACGAGCAGTACTTC.

This clonotype was seen many times. The genes are TRBV2 and TRBJ2-5; D remains ambiguous. CDR1 is SNHLY, CDR2 FYNNEI, per germline. Trimming cost V 7 bases and J 1 base, with 10 bases left between them. The length of the CDR3 is 13 residues. This chain's CDR3 is CASNLRPQETQYF. DNA of the CDR3: TGTGCCAGCAATTTACGGCCCCAAGAGACCCAGTACTTC.

This clonotype showed up many times. V gene TRBV28 combines with J gene TRBJ1-5; tentative D call: TRBD1 (5 bases). The CDR3 extends over 15 amino acids. V lost 6 bases, J lost 6 bases, and 18 bases lay in between. Per the germline V gene, CDR1 is MDHEN and CDR2 is SYDVKM. The CDR3 DNA follows: TGTGCCAGCAGCCCCCGGGACCCAATAAGTCAGCCCCAGCATTTT. Its protein is CASSPRDPISQPQHF.

At least ten counts were recorded for this clonotype. V usage is TRBV10-2 and J usage is TRBJ2-7, with no clear D. V was cut by 6 bases and J by 2 bases, with 8 bases left in between. The length of the CDR3 is 12 residues. Looked up from germline, CDR1 is WSHSY and CDR2 is SAAADI. The CDR3 DNA follows: TGCGCCAGCAGGGAAGGGCCCTACGAGCAGTACTTC. Translation: CASREGPYEQYF.